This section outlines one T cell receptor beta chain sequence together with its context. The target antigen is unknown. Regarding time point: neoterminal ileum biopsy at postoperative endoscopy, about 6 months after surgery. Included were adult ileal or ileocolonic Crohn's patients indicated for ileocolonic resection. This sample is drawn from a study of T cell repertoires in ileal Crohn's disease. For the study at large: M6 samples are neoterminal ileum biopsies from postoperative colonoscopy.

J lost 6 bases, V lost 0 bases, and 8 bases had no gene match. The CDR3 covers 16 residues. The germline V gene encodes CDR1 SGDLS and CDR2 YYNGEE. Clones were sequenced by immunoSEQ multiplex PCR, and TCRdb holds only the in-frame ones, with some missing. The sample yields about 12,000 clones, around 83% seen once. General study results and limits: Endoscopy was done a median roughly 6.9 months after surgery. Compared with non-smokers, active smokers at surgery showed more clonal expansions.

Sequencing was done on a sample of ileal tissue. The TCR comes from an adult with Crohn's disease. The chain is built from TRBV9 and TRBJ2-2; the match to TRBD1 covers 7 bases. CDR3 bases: TGTGCCAGCAGCGTAGACCCAGGGGGACCGTCCGGGGAGCTGTTTTTT. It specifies CASSVDPGGPSGELFF.